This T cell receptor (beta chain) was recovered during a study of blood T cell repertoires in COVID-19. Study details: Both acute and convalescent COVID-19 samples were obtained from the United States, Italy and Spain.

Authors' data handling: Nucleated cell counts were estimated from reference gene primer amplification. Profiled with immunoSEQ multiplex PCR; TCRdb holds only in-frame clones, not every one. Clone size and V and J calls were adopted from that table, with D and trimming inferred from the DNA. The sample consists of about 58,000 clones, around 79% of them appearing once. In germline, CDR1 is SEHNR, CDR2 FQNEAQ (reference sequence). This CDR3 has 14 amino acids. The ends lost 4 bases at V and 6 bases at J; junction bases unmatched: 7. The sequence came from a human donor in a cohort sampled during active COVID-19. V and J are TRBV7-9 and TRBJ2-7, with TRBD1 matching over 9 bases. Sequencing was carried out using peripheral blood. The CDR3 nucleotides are TGTGCCAGCAGCTCATGGGACAGGGCAGGCGAGCAGTACTTC. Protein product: CASSSWDRAGEQYF.